Here is one T cell receptor (beta chain) with its context. The CDR3 runs to 13 residues. Per germline, CDR1 MNHEY and CDR2 SVGEGT. V was pared by 6 bases and J by 7 bases, with 13 bases between. This record comes from a study of blood T cell repertoires in COVID-19. Study as a whole: Donors in the United States, Italy and Spain gave samples during acute or convalescent COVID-19. In each case, the material was cDNA or gDNA derived from T cells, B-cell-depleted T cells, or PBMCs.

Original methodology: Estimated nucleated cell counts came from reference gene primer amplification. Generated by immunoSEQ multiplex PCR, the TCRdb table keeps only in-frame clones and is missing some. Clonal size and the V and J genes are those of that table, whereas D and trimming came from the DNA. The data contain approximately 160,000 clones, roughly 71% of them singletons. The V call is TRBV6-2 or TRBV6-3, the J call TRBJ2-1, with TRBD1 as a possible D gene (5 bases). The source of this sequence is a woman aged 80 or older with acute or convalescent COVID-19. Sequenced: peripheral blood. CDR3: CASSPQGQNEQFF. The DNA for the CDR3 is TGTGCCAGCAGCCCCCAGGGTCAAAATGAGCAGTTCTTC.